Listed below are T cell receptor beta chains from one sample, sequenced in a study of cytomegalovirus exposure and HLA in healthy donors. Libraries were prepared by immunoSEQ multiplex PCR; TCRdb keeps only in-frame clonotypes and omits some of them. The data hold around 190,000 clones, with 9.5% observed a single time. Sequencing was done on a sample of PBMCs. The receptor source for this set is a woman aged 30 to 39 in good health and CMV-seropositive. CDR3s include the opening cysteine and the closing phenylalanine or tryptophan. D genes are given only for firm matches. The size of a clone is reported for some rows only, either as once, few or many, or as a class for expanded clones.

len	abundance	j_gene	d_gene	v_gene	CDR3aa	CDR3nt
15	-	TRBJ2-3	-	TRBV7-9	CAAARRTERLDTQYF	TGTGCCGCAGCAAGACGGACAGAGCGATTAGATACGCAGTATTTT
14	few	TRBJ1-4	-	TRBV9	CASSAQGHSEKLFF	TGTGCCAGCAGCGCCCAGGGTCATAGTGAAAAACTGTTTTTT
11	-	TRBJ1-1	-	TRBV6-6	CASRRGGEAFF	TGTGCCAGCAGAAGAGGGGGTGAAGCTTTCTTT
14	-	TRBJ1-5	-	TRBV6-6	CASSQGDGNQPQHF	TGTGCCAGCAGTCAGGGTGATGGCAATCAGCCCCAGCATTTT
15	once	TRBJ2-1	TRBD2	TRBV10-3	CAISELGGRAGEQFF	TGTGCCATCAGTGAATTAGGCGGGAGGGCGGGTGAGCAGTTCTTC
16	few	TRBJ2-1	TRBD2	TRBV18	CASSPLPSGAGNEQFF	TGTGCCAGCTCACCATTGCCTAGCGGGGCGGGGAATGAGCAGTTCTTC
15	-	TRBJ2-7	TRBD2	TRBV15	CATSRGTSGFYEQYF	TGTGCCACCAGCCGCGGGACTAGCGGATTCTACGAGCAGTACTTC
16	once	TRBJ2-7	TRBD2	TRBV11-2	CASSFRGLALSYEQYF	TGTGCCAGCAGCTTTAGGGGACTAGCGCTCTCCTACGAGCAGTACTTC
15	few	TRBJ1-2	-	TRBV5-6	CASSSGYAFLYGYTF	TGTGCCAGCAGCTCCGGGTACGCCTTTCTCTATGGCTACACCTTC
11	few	TRBJ2-7	-	TRBV9	CASSVLYEQYF	TGTGCCAGCAGCGTCTTATACGAGCAGTACTTC
15	-	TRBJ2-1	TRBD2	TRBV9	CASSVGAGGYNEQFF	TGTGCCAGCAGCGTAGGGGCGGGAGGTTACAATGAGCAGTTCTTC
15	few	TRBJ2-7	TRBD2	TRBV5-4	CASSLEPGGPYEQYF	TGTGCCAGCAGCCTGGAACCGGGGGGTCCCTACGAGCAGTACTTC
15	few	TRBJ1-1	-	TRBV5-1	CASRRSDSKNTEAFF	TGCGCCAGCCGCCGATCGGACAGTAAGAACACTGAAGCTTTCTTT
18	few	TRBJ2-5	TRBD1	TRBV7-9	CASSLGTGGASAPETQYF	TGTGCCAGCAGCCTCGGGACAGGGGGGGCTAGCGCTCCAGAGACCCAGTACTTC
14	-	TRBJ2-1	-	TRBV5-1	CASELGTGVWEQFF	TGCGCCAGCGAGTTGGGGACGGGGGTCTGGGAGCAGTTCTTC
15	few	TRBJ2-1	-	TRBV7-2	CASSLRDSTYNEQFF	TGTGCCAGCAGCCTCCGGGACTCCACCTACAATGAGCAGTTCTTC
17	few	TRBJ1-5	TRBD1	TRBV4-1	CASSQENRGLRNQPQHF	TGCGCCAGCAGCCAAGAGAACAGGGGTTTACGCAATCAGCCCCAGCATTTT
12	-	TRBJ2-5	TRBD1	TRBV10-3	CAISLTGETQYF	TGTGCCATCAGTTTGACAGGGGAGACCCAGTACTTC
14	-	TRBJ2-7	TRBD2	TRBV30	CAFETSASSYEQYF	TGTGCCTTTGAGACTAGCGCGAGCTCCTACGAGCAGTACTTC
15	-	TRBJ1-1	-	TRBV14	CASSQDAGVNTEAFF	TGTGCCAGCAGCCAAGACGCAGGGGTGAACACTGAAGCTTTCTTT
14	few	TRBJ2-7	TRBD1	TRBV2	CASSDNRGFYEQYF	TGTGCCAGCAGTGATAACAGGGGGTTCTACGAGCAGTACTTC
15	-	TRBJ1-2	-	TRBV18	CASSPPREIPGGYTF	TGTGCCAGCTCACCACCGAGGGAAATCCCGGGTGGCTACACCTTC
14	-	TRBJ1-2	-	TRBV7-2	CASSLARSSYGYTF	TGTGCCAGCAGCTTAGCTCGAAGTAGCTATGGCTACACCTTC
13	few	TRBJ1-2	-	TRBV6-1	CATSGSGLGGYTF	TGTGCCACCTCAGGGTCCGGCTTGGGTGGCTACACCTTC
16	few	TRBJ2-2	TRBD2	TRBV18	CASSPGASGSFGELFF	TGTGCCAGCTCACCGGGAGCTAGCGGATCCTTCGGGGAGCTGTTTTTT
15	-	TRBJ2-7	-	TRBV5-6	CASSLDPRGRYEQYF	TGTGCCAGCAGCTTGGACCCTAGAGGGAGGTACGAGCAGTACTTC
11	few	TRBJ1-1	-	TRBV7-2	CASKRNTEAFF	TGTGCCAGTAAGAGGAACACTGAAGCTTTCTTT
14	few	TRBJ1-2	TRBD1	TRBV30	CAWSSGQGAYGYTF	TGTGCCTGGAGTTCGGGACAGGGGGCTTATGGCTACACCTTC
15	few	TRBJ1-1	-	TRBV6-6	CASSQLRSSNREAFF	TGTGCCAGCAGTCAACTACGATCGAGCAACCGGGAAGCTTTCTTT
13	few	TRBJ2-7	TRBD2	TRBV7-2	CASSIAGDGEQYF	TGTGCCAGCTCGATAGCGGGAGATGGGGAGCAGTACTTC
15	-	TRBJ2-6	TRBD2	TRBV6-1	CASTPGGSGANVLTF	TGTGCCAGCACCCCCGGGGGGTCTGGGGCCAACGTCCTGACTTTC
15	few	TRBJ2-5	TRBD2	TRBV5-1	CASSLFLAGEETQYF	TGCGCCAGCAGCTTGTTTCTAGCGGGAGAAGAGACCCAGTACTTC
15	-	TRBJ2-1	-	TRBV5-6	CASSLVGANYNEQFF	TGTGCCAGCAGCTTGGTGGGAGCTAACTACAATGAGCAGTTCTTC
16	-	TRBJ1-2	TRBD1	TRBV27	CASSDDRDRGLYGYTF	TGTGCCAGCAGTGATGACCGGGACAGGGGCCTCTATGGCTACACCTTC
15	few	TRBJ1-1	TRBD1	TRBV2	CASLSGGIGNTEAFF	TGTGCCAGCTTATCAGGGGGCATCGGAAACACTGAAGCTTTCTTT
15	few	TRBJ1-2	TRBD1	TRBV11-1	CASSIDRGRVDGYTF	TGTGCCAGCAGCATCGACAGGGGGCGCGTCGATGGCTACACCTTC
15	few	TRBJ2-7	-	TRBV5-4	CASRSAGTSAYEQYF	TGTGCCAGCAGATCGGCCGGGACATCGGCCTACGAGCAGTACTTC
15	-	TRBJ2-5	TRBD2	TRBV27	CASSLFGRAQETQYF	TGTGCCAGCAGTTTATTCGGGAGGGCACAAGAGACCCAGTACTTC
11	-	TRBJ1-2	-	TRBV23-1	CASRQANGYTF	TGCGCCAGCAGGCAGGCCAATGGCTACACCTTC
16	-	TRBJ2-3	TRBD2	TRBV5-1	CASSLGFREGLDTQYF	TGCGCCAGCAGCTTGGGATTCCGGGAGGGCCTGGATACGCAGTATTTT
15	few	TRBJ2-1	-	TRBV28	CASSSPGGPYNEQFF	TGTGCCAGCAGTTCCCCCGGCGGGCCCTACAATGAGCAGTTCTTC
19	-	TRBJ1-1	TRBD1	TRBV11-2	CASRQPYRDRGRGRAEAFF	TGTGCCAGCAGGCAACCATACCGGGACAGGGGGCGAGGTCGAGCTGAAGCTTTCTTT
15	-	TRBJ2-2	TRBD2	TRBV4-1	CASSPGEGDTGELFF	TGCGCCAGCAGCCCGGGGGAGGGAGACACCGGGGAGCTGTTTTTT
17	few	TRBJ2-1	TRBD2	TRBV9	CASSVGWTSGIDNEQFF	TGTGCCAGCAGCGTAGGATGGACTAGCGGGATTGACAATGAGCAGTTCTTC